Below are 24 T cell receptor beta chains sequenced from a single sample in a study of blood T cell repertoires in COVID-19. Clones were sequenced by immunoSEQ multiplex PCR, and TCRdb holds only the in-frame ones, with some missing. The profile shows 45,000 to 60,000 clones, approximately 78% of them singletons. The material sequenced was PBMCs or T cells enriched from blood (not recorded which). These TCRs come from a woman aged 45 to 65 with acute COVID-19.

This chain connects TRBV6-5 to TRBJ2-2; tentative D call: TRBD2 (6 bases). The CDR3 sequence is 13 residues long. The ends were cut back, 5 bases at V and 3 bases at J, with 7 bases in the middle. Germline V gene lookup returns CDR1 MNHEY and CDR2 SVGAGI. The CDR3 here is CASSRGYTGELFF. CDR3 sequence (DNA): TGTGCCAGCAGTCGGGGGTACACCGGGGAGCTGTTTTTT.

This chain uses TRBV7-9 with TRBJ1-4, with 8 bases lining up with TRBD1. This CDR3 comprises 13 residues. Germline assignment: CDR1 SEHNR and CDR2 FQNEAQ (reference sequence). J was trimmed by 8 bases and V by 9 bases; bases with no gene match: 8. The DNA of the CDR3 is TGTGCCAGTAAACAGGGGGAAGGGGAAAAACTGTTTTTT. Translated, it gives CASKQGEGEKLFF.

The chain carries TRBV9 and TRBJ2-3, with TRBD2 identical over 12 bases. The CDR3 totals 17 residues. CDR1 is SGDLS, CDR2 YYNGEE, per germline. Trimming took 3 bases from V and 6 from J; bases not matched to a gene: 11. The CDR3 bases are TGTGCCAGCAGCGAGGGCCCACTAGCGGGGGGATGGGATACGCAGTATTTT. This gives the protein CASSEGPLAGGWDTQYF.

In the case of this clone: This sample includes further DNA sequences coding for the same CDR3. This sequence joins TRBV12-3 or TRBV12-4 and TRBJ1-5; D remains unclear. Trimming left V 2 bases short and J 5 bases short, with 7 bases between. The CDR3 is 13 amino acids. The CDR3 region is CASSLLRDQPQHF. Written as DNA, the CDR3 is TGTGCCAGCAGTTTACTGCGTGATCAGCCCCAGCATTTT.

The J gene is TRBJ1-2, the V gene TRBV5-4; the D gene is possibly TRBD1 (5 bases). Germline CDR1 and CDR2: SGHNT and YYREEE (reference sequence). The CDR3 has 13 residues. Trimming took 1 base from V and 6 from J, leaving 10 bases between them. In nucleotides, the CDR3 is TGTGCCAGCAGCTTGACAGGCACAAATGGCTACACCTTC. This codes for CASSLTGTNGYTF.

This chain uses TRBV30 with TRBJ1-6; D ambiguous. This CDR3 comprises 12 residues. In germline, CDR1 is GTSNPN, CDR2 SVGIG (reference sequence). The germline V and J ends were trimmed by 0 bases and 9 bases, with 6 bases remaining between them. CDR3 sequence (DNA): TGTGCCTGGAGTGTATGGAGTTCACCCCTCCACTTT. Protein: CAWSVWSSPLHF.

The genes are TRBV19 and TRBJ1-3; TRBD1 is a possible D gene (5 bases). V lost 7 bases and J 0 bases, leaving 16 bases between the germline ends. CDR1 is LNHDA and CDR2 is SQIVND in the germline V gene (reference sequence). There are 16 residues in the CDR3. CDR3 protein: CASTAWGPGSGNTIYF. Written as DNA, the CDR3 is TGTGCCAGTACCGCATGGGGCCCCGGCTCTGGAAACACCATATATTTT.

CDR3 in DNA: TGTGCCAGCAGCTTAGGGTGGAGCTCTGGGGCCAACGTCCTGACTTTC. Translating gives CASSLGWSSGANVLTF. V usage is TRBV13 and J usage is TRBJ2-6; D gene uncertain. The V end lost 0 bases, the J end lost 0 bases, and 6 bases lay between the germline ends. The CDR3 is made up of 16 amino acids. Germline V gene data show CDR1 as PRHDT and CDR2 as FYEKMQ (reference sequence).

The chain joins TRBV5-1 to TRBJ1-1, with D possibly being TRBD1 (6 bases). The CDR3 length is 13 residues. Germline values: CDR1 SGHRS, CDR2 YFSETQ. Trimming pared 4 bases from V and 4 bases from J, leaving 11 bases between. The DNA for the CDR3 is TGCGCCAGCAGCGGAACAGGGATCACTGAAGCTTTCTTT. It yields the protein CASSGTGITEAFF.

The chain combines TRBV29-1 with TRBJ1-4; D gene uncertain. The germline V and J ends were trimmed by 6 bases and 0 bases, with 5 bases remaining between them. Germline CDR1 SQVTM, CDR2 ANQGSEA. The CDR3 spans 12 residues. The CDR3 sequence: CSVRATNEKLFF. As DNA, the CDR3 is TGCAGCGTGAGGGCAACTAATGAAAAACTGTTTTTT. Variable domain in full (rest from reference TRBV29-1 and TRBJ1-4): SAVISQKPSRDICQRGTSLTIQCQVDSQVTMMFWYRQQPGQSLTLIATANQGSEATYESGFVIDKFPISRPNLTFSTLTVSNMSPEDSSIYLCSVRATNEKLFFGSGTQLSVL.

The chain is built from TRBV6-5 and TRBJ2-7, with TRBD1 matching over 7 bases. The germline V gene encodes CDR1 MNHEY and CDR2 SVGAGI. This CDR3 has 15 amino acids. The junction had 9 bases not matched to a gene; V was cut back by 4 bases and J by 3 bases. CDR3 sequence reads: CASSSLPGTDYEQYF. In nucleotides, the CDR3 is TGTGCCAGCAGTTCCTTGCCCGGGACAGACTACGAGCAGTACTTC.

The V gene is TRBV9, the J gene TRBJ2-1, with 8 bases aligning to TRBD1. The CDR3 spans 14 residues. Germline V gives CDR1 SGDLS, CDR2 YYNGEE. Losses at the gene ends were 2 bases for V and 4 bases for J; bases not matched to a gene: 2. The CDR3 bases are TGTGCCAGCAGCGTCGGGGACAGGTACAATGAGCAGTTCTTC. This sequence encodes CASSVGDRYNEQFF.

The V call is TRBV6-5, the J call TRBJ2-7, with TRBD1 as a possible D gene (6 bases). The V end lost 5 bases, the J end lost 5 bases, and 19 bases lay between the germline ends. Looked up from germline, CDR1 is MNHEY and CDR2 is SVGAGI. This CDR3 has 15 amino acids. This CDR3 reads CASSRPGTTGHEQYF. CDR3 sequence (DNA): TGTGCCAGCAGTCGACCCGGGACAACAGGACACGAGCAGTACTTC.

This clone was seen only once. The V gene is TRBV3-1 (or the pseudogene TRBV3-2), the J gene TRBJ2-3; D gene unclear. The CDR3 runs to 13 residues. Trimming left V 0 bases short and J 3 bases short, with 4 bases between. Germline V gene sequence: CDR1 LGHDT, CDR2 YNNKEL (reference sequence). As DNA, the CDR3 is TGTGCCAGCAGCCAAGAGTCAACAGATACGCAGTATTTT. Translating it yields CASSQESTDTQYF.

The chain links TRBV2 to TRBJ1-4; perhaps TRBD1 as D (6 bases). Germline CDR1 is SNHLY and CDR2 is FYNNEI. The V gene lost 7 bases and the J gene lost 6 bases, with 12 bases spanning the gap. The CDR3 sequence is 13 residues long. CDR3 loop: CASKRGGDEKLFF. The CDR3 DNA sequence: TGTGCCAGCAAGAGGGGGGGCGATGAAAAACTGTTTTTT.

CDR3 amino acids: CAWSRDSLYGYTF. The CDR3 nucleotides read TGTGCCTGGAGTCGGGACAGCCTCTATGGCTACACCTTC. The gene calls are TRBV30 and TRBJ1-2; 7 bases match TRBD1. After removal of 2 bases from V and 4 bases from J, the junction contained 4 bases not matched to a gene. The CDR3 totals 13 residues. The germline V gene has CDR1 GTSNPN and CDR2 SVGIG (reference sequence).

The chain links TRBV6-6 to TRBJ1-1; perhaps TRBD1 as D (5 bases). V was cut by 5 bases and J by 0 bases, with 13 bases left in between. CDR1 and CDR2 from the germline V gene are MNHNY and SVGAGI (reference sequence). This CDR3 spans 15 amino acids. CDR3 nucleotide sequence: TGTGCCAGCAGTATGACAGAATCTATGAACACTGAAGCTTTCTTT. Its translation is CASSMTESMNTEAFF.

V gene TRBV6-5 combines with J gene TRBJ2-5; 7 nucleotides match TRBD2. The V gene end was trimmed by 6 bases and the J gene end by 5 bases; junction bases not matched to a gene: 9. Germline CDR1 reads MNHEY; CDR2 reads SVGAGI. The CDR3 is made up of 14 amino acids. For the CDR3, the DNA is TGTGCCAGCAGACCGTGGGGGGGAGGGGAGACCCAGTACTTC. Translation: CASRPWGGGETQYF.

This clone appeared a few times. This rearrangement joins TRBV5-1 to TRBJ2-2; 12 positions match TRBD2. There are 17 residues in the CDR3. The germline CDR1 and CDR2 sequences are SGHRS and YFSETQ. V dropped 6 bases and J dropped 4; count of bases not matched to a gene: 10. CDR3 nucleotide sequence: TGCGCCAGCAAGGCCCTAGCGGGGGGGCCCGGCACCGGGGAGCTGTTTTTT. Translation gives CASKALAGGPGTGELFF.

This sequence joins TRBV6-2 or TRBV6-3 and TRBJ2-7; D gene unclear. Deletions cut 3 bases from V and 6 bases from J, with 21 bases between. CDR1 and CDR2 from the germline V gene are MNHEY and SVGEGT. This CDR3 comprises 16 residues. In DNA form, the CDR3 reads TGTGCCAGCAGTTATTCACGACGGCGACCAGAGGCCGAGCAGTACTTC. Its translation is CASSYSRRRPEAEQYF.

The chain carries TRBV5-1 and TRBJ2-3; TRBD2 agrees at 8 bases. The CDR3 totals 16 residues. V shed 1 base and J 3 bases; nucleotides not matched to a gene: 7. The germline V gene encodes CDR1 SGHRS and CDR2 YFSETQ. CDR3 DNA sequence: TGCGCCAGCAGCTTGAGCGGGGGACCGGGGACAGATACGCAGTATTTT. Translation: CASSLSGGPGTDTQYF.

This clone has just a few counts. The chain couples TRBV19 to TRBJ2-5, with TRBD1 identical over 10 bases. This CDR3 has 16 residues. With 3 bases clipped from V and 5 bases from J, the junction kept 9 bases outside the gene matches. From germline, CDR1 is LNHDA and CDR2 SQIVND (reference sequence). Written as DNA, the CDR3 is TGTGCCAGTAGTATCGGCGGGACAGGGGTGGCGGAGACCCAGTACTTC. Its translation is CASSIGGTGVAETQYF.

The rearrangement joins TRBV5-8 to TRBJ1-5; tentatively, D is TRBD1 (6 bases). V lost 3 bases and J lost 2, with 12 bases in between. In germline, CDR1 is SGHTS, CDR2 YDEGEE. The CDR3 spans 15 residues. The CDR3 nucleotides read TGTGCCAGCAGCTGGGCAGGGGCCCGCAATCAGCCCCAGCATTTT. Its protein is CASSWAGARNQPQHF.

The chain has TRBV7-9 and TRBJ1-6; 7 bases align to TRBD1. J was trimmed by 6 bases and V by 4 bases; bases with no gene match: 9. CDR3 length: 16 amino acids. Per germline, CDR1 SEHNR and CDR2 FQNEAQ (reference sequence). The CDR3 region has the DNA TGTGCCAGCAGCTCCGACAGGGAATCGGCTAATTCACCCCTCCACTTT. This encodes CASSSDRESANSPLHF.